This record covers a single T cell receptor beta chain. The data were obtained in a study of CXCR3-negative and CXCR3-positive naive CD8 T cells. Germline lookup yields CDR1 MDHEN and CDR2 SYDVKM. The CDR3 spans 15 residues. The libraries of TRB cDNA were prepared using 5' RACE with UMI labels. Following a re-call of the 5' RACE reads, TCRdb has one entry per CDR3 protein and lacks DNA. The listing contains 50,000 to 60,000 distinct CDR3 sequences. The chain employs TRBV28 and TRBJ2-5; TCRdb selects TRBD2, and the lack of DNA leaves this call unchecked. This TCR derives from a human donor in good health. Some clones in this sample may be carry-over from other donors' samples. Sequenced input: naive CXCR3- CD8+ T cells from blood. Sample subset: CD45RO-CCR7+CD27+CD95- naive CD8+ T cells lacking CXCR3 (TNR3-). The CDR3 region is CASSLEAGGQETQYF. Using reference TRBV28 and TRBJ2-5 for the parts outside the CDR3, the full variable domain is DVKVTQSSRYLVKRTGEKVFLECVQDMDHENMFWYRQDPGLGLRLIYFSYDVKMKEKGDIPEGYSVSREKKERFSLILESASTNQTSMYLCASSLEAGGQETQYFGPGTRLLVL.